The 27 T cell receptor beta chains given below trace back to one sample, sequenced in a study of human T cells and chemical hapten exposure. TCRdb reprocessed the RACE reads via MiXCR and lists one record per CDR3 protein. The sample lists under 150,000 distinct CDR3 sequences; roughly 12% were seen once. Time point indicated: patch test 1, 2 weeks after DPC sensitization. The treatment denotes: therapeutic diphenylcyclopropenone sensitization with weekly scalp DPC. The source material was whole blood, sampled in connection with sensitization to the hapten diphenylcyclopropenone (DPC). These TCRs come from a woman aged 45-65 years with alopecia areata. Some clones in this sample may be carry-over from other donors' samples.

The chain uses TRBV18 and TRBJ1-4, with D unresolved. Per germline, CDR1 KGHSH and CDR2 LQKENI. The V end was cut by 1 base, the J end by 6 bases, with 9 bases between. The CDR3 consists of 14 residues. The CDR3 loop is CASSPRGPDEKLFF. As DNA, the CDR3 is TGTGCCAGCTCACCACGAGGCCCAGATGAAAAACTGTTTTTT.

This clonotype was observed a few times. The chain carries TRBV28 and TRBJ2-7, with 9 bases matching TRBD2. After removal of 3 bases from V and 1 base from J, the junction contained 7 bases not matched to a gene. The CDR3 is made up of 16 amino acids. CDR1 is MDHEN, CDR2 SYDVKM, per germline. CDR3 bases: TGTGCCAGCAGTTTTTCTGGGCTAGCGGGGTCCTACGAGCAGTACTTC. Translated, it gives CASSFSGLAGSYEQYF.

CDR3 sequence reads: CASIPRQADYGYTF. As DNA, the CDR3 is TGTGCCAGCATCCCTAGACAGGCTGACTATGGCTACACCTTC. The chain links TRBV21-1 to TRBJ1-2; the table gives TRBD1 as D, unverified against the DNA. TRBV21-1 is described as a pseudogene. This CDR3 has 14 amino acids.

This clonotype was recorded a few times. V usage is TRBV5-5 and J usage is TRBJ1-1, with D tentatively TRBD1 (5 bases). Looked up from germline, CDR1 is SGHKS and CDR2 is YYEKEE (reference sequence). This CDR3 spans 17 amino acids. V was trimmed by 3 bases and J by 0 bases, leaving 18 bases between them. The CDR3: CASSSGIVEAMNTEAFF. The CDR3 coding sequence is TGTGCCAGCAGCTCAGGGATCGTAGAGGCCATGAACACTGAAGCTTTCTTT. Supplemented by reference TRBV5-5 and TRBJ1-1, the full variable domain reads DAGVTQSPTHLIKTRGQQVTLRCSPISGHKSVSWYQQVLGQGPQFIFQYYEKEERGRGNFPDRFSARQFPNYSSELNVNALLLGDSALYLCASSSGIVEAMNTEAFFGQGTRLTVV.

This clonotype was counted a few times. The CDR3, as DNA: TGTGCCAGAAGCTTGATCAGAGTCCACCGTACGATCTGGGAGCAGTACTTC. Translation: CARSLIRVHRTIWEQYF. The rearrangement uses TRBV5-3 and TRBJ2-7, with unresolved D. TRBV5-3 is noted as an ORF with a role that remains uncertain. V was cut by 1 base and J by 7 bases, with 24 bases left in between. The CDR3 has 17 residues.

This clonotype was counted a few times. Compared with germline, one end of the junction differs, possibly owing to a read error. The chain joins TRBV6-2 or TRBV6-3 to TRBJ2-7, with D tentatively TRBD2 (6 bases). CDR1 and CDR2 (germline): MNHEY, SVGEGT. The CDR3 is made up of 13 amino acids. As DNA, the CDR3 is TGTGCCAGCAGTTACTCGATGTCTAGCGTGAAGAATTTC. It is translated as CASSYSMSSVKNF.

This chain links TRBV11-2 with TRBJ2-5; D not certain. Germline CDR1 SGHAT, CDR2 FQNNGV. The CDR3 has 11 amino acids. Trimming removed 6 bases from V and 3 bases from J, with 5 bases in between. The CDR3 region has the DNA TGTGCCAGCAGTGTGGAAGAGACCCAGTACTTC. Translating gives CASSVEETQYF.

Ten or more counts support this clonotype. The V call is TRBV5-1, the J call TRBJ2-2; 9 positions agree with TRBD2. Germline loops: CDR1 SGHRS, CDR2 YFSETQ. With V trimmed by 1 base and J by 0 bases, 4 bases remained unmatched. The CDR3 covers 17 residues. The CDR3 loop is CASSLPGLASNTGELFF. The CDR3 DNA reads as TGCGCCAGCAGCTTGCCGGGACTAGCATCGAACACCGGGGAGCTGTTTTTT.

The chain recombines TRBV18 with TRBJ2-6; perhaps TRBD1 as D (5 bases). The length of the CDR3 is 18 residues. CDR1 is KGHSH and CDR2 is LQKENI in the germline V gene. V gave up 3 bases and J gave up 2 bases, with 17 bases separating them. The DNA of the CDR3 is TGTGCCAGCTCACCGGTGGGAAAACAGGAAGCTGGGGCCAACGTCCTGACTTTC. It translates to CASSPVGKQEAGANVLTF. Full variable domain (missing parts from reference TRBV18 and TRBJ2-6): NAGVMQNPRHLVRRRGQEARLRCSPMKGHSHVYWYRQLPEEGLKFMVYLQKENIIDESGMPKERFSAEFPKEGPSILRIQQVVRGDSAAYFCASSPVGKQEAGANVLTFGAGSRLTVL.

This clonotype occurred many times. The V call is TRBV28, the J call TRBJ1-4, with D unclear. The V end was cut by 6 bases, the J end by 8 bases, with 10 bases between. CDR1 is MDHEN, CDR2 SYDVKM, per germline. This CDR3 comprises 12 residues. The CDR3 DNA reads TGTGCCAGCAGGGGGATAGAAGAAAAACTGTTTTTT. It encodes CASRGIEEKLFF. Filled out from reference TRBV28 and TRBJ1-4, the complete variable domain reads DVKVTQSSRYLVKRTGEKVFLECVQDMDHENMFWYRQDPGLGLRLIYFSYDVKMKEKGDIPEGYSVSREKKERFSLILESASTNQTSMYLCASRGIEEKLFFGSGTQLSVL.

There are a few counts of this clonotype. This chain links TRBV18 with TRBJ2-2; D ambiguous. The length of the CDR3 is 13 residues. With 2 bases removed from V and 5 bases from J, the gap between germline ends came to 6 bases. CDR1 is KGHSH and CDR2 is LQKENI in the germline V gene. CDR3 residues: CASSPGWTGELFF. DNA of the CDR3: TGTGCCAGCTCACCAGGGTGGACCGGGGAGCTGTTTTTT.

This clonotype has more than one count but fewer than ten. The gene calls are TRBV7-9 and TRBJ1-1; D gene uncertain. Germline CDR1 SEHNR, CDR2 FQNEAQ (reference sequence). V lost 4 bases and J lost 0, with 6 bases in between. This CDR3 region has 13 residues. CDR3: CASSSYMNTEAFF. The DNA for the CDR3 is TGTGCCAGCAGCTCCTACATGAACACTGAAGCTTTCTTT.

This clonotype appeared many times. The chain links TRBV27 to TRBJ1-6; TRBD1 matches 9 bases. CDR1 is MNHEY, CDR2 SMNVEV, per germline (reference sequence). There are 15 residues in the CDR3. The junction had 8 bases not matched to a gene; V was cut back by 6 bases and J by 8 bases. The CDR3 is CASSRGTGRDSPLHF. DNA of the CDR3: TGTGCCAGCAGCAGGGGGACAGGGAGGGATTCACCCCTCCACTTT.

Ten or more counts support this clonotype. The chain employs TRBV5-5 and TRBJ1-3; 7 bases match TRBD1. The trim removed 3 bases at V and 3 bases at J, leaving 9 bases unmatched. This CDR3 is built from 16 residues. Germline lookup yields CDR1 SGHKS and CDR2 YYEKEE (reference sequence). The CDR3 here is CASSYTGTDRGNTIYF. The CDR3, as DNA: TGTGCCAGCAGCTACACCGGGACAGATCGTGGAAACACCATATATTTT.

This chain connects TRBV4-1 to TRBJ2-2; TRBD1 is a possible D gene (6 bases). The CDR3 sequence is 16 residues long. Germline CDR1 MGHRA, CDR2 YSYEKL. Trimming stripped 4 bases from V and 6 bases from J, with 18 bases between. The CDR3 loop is CASSRAPLGAAGELFF. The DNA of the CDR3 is TGCGCCAGCAGCCGAGCCCCCTTGGGGGCCGCCGGGGAGCTGTTTTTT.

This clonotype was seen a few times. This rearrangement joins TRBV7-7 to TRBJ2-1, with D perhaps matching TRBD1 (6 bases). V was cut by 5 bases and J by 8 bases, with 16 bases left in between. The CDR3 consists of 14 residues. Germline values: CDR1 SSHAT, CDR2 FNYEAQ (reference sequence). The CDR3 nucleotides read TGTGCCAGCAGCAGATACATGGGGGCCCATGAGCAGTTCTTC. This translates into CASSRYMGAHEQFF.

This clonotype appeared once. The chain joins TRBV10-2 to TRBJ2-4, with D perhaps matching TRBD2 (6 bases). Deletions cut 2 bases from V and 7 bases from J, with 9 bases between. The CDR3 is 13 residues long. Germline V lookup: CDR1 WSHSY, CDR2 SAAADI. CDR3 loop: CASSEAEGNIQYF. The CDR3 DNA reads TGCGCCAGCAGTGAGGCGGAGGGGAACATTCAGTACTTC.

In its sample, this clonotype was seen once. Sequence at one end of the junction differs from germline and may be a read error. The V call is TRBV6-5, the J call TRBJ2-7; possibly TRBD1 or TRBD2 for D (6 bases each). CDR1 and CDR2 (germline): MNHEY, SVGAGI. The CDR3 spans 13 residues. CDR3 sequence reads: CASSYGGRSEQHF. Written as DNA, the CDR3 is TGTGCCAGCAGTTACGGGGGGCGAAGTGAGCAGCACTTC.

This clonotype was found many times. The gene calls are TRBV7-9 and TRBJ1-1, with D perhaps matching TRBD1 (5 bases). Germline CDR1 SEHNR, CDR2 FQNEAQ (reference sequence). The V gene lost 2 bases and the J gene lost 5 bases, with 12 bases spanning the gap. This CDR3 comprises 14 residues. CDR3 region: CASSLHGGGTEAFF. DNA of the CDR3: TGTGCCAGCAGCTTACACGGGGGAGGGACTGAAGCTTTCTTT.

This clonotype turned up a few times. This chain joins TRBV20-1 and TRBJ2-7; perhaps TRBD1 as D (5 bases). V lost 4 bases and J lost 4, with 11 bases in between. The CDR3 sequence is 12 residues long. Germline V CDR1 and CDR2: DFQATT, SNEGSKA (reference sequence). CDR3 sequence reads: CSAMQGLYEQYF. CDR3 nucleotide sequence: TGCAGTGCTATGCAGGGATTATACGAGCAGTACTTC.

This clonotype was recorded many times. The CDR3 sequence: CASSLFLGGQETQYF. The CDR3 region has the DNA TGTGCCAGCAGCTTATTCTTGGGCGGGCAAGAGACCCAGTACTTC. The chain carries TRBV11-2 and TRBJ2-5; TRBD2 is a possible D gene (5 bases). The CDR3 consists of 15 residues. Germline CDR1 is SGHAT and CDR2 is FQNNGV. Trimming took 2 bases from V and 2 from J, leaving 12 bases between them.

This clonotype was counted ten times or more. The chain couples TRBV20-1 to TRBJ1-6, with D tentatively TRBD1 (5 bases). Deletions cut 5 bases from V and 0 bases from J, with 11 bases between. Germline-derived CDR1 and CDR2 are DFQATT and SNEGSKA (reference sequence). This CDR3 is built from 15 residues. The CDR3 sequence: CSALGTLSYNSPLHF. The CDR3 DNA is TGCAGTGCTCTCGGGACCCTCTCCTATAATTCACCCCTCCACTTT.

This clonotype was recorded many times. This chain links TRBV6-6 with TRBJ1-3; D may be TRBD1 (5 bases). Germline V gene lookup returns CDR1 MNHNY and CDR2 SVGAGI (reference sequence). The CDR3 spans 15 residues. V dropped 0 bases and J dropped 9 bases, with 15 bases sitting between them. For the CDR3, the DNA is TGTGCCAGCAGTTACTCGGGGCCGTCGGTTGGCACCATATATTTT. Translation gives CASSYSGPSVGTIYF.

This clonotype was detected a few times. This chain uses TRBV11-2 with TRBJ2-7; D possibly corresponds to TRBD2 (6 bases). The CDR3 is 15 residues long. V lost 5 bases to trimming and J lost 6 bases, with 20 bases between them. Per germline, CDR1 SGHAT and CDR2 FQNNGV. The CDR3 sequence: CASSGGVGPFGEQYF. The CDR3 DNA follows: TGTGCCAGCAGCGGAGGGGTGGGCCCTTTCGGCGAGCAGTACTTC. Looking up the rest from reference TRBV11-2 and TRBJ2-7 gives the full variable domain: EAGVAQSPRYKIIEKRQSVAFWCNPISGHATLYWYQQILGQGPKLLIQFQNNGVVDDSQLPKDRFSAERLKGVDSTLKIQPAKLEDSAVYLCASSGGVGPFGEQYFGPGTRLTVT.

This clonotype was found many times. CDR3 protein: CASMTRVGSPLHF. Here the CDR3 DNA reads TGTGCCAGCATGACCAGGGTAGGGTCACCCCTCCACTTT. This sequence joins TRBV28 and TRBJ1-6; tentatively, D is TRBD1 (5 bases). V was clipped by 7 bases and J by 10 bases, with 14 bases between them. Germline values: CDR1 MDHEN, CDR2 SYDVKM. This CDR3 comprises 13 residues.

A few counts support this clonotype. The CDR3 DNA reads as TGTGCCAGCACCCCCCCGTTGAGGGTTTCAGATACGCAGTATTTT. It yields the protein CASTPPLRVSDTQYF. This chain joins TRBV28 and TRBJ2-3; possible D gene TRBD2, 5 bases. The CDR3 loop spans 15 amino acids. Deletions cut 7 bases from V and 4 bases from J, with 18 bases between. Germline V gene data show CDR1 as MDHEN and CDR2 as SYDVKM.

The DNA of the CDR3 is TGTGCCAGCAGCAACCCGGGTCCGGCGTTCTTC. Translated, it gives CASSNPGPAFF. The rearrangement uses TRBV21-1 and TRBJ2-1; the table calls TRBD1, which could not be checked here. TRBV21-1 is described as a pseudogene. This CDR3 spans 11 amino acids.